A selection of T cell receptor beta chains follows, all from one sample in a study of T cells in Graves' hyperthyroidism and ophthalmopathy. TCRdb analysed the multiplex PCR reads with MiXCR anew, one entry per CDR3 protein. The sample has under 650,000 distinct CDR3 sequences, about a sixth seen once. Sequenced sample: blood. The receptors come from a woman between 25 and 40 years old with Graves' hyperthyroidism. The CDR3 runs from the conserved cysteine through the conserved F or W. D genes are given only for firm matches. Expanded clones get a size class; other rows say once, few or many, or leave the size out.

TGTGCCAGCGGGGTAAAGACTAGCGGGAGTTGGCAGTTCTTC CASGVKTSGSWQFF TRBJ2-1 - TRBD2 TRBV5-4
TGTGCCAGCAGCAAATCTGGACTAGCGGGCGGAACCCAGTACTTC CASSKSGLAGGTQYF TRBJ2-5 - TRBD2 TRBV13
TGTGCCAGTAGTACCTTTTTCTCTAACAATGAGCAGTTCTTC CASSTFFSNNEQFF TRBJ2-1 few - TRBV19
TGTGCCAGCAGTCTTATTGGGTTCAATGAGCAGTTCTTC CASSLIGFNEQFF TRBJ2-1 many - TRBV12-3/TRBV12-4
TGTGCCAGTAGTATGAAGGGGCCGGGAGATGCACAGTCCATCACTTCCGAGCAGTACTTC CASSMKGPGDAQSITSEQYF TRBJ2-7 - - TRBV19
TGTGCCACCAGTGCAGGGTCCCAAGAGACCCAGTACTTC CATSAGSQETQYF TRBJ2-5 few - TRBV24-1
TGCGCCAGCTGCCTCGGGGGTGGCACAGATACGCAGTATTTT CASCLGGGTDTQYF TRBJ2-3 - - TRBV5-1
TGTGCCAGCAGTTTGTTTTGGGACAGGGCTGAAAAACTGTTTTTT CASSLFWDRAEKLFF TRBJ1-4 many TRBD1 TRBV28
TGTGCCAGCAGCGTGGCAGGGGGACGTGAGACCCAGTACTTC CASSVAGGRETQYF TRBJ2-5 - TRBD1 TRBV7-3
TGTGCCTGGTCGGGACTAGCGGGGCGCAGAGATACGCAGTATTTT CAWSGLAGRRDTQYF TRBJ2-3 many TRBD2 TRBV30
TGTGCCAGCAGTCCCCCATTTACTAGCGTCTACGAGCAGTACTTC CASSPPFTSVYEQYF TRBJ2-7 many TRBD2 TRBV28
TGTGCCAGCAGTGATAGATACAGGACAAACACTGAAGCTTTCTTT CASSDRYRTNTEAFF TRBJ1-1 many - TRBV25-1
TGCAGTGCTAGAGGGGCGGGAGAGACCCAGTACTTC CSARGAGETQYF TRBJ2-5 - - TRBV20-1
TGTGCCAGCAGCTGGACGGGGGACGGAAAAGCAACTAATGAAAAACTGTTTTTT CASSWTGDGKATNEKLFF TRBJ1-4 once - TRBV7-9
TGTGCCAGCACCGAAGCAGGGGGCGCCTACGAGCAGTACTTC CASTEAGGAYEQYF TRBJ2-7 many TRBD1 TRBV28
TGCGCCAGCAGCTTAGGAGGGGTAGACATTCAGTACTTC CASSLGGVDIQYF TRBJ2-4 few - TRBV5-1
TGCAGCGTAGTACTAAGGGTGGACATTCAGTACTTC CSVVLRVDIQYF TRBJ2-4 - - TRBV29-1
TGTGCCAGCAGCTATGTAGGACAGACGAACACTGAAGCTTTCTTT CASSYVGQTNTEAFF TRBJ1-1 - - TRBV5-4
TGTGCCAGCAGCCTTAGCGGGAGGGCGACCCACGAGCAGTACTTC CASSLSGRATHEQYF TRBJ2-7 - TRBD2 TRBV9
TGTGCCAGCCGGGGTGGAGTGTCAGATACGCAGTATTTT CASRGGVSDTQYF TRBJ2-3 many - TRBV7-2
TGTGCCAGGAGCGGAGGGAGAATGCCCTACAATGAGCAGTTCTTC CARSGGRMPYNEQFF TRBJ2-1 many - TRBV3-1
TGTGCCAGCACCCCCGGGGGGGGCCGGCAGCCCCAGCATTTT CASTPGGGRQPQHF TRBJ1-5 few - TRBV28
TGTGCCAGCAAAAGGACAGGGGGCCCCTACGAGCAGTACTTC CASKRTGGPYEQYF TRBJ2-7 many TRBD1 TRBV6-1
TGTGCCAGCAGTCTCCCCGGGAATTCACCCCTCCACTTT CASSLPGNSPLHF TRBJ1-6 many - TRBV28
TGTGCCAGCAGCTTAGTACGTTGGCGGGGGACAGATACGCAGTATTTT CASSLVRWRGTDTQYF TRBJ2-3 many TRBD2 TRBV7-8
TGTGCCTGGAGTGTCGGCGGGGAGCTGTTTTTT CAWSVGGELFF TRBJ2-2 many - TRBV30
TGTGCCAGCTCACCTCTAGAACAGGGGTACTATGGCTACACCTTC CASSPLEQGYYGYTF TRBJ1-2 - TRBD1 TRBV18
TGTGCCAGCAGCTTAGCGCCGGACCCCGGGGCCCACGAGCAGTACTTC CASSLAPDPGAHEQYF TRBJ2-7 many - TRBV7-2
TGTGCCAGCAGTGAACTTATAGCGGGAGTGGGCACCGGGGAGCTGTTTTTT CASSELIAGVGTGELFF TRBJ2-2 few TRBD2 TRBV6-1
TGCAGTGCTCCAAGGTCCTCGGCGGGCTTCGCCTCCTACAATGAGCAGTTCTTC CSAPRSSAGFASYNEQFF TRBJ2-1 - - TRBV20-1
TGTGCCAGCAGTTTCCAGGGTCGGAATAATTCACCCCTCCACTTT CASSFQGRNNSPLHF TRBJ1-6 many - TRBV28
TGTGCCAGCAGCCTTTCAGTGAATCAGCCCCAGCATTTT CASSLSVNQPQHF TRBJ1-5 many - TRBV11-2